This T cell receptor beta chain came from a study of cytomegalovirus exposure and HLA in healthy donors. The PCR ran on 60 Vbeta and 13 Jbeta primers. Sequenced by immunoSEQ multiplex PCR; TCRdb stores in-frame clones only, minus some. The sample holds about 170,000 clones, 65% to 85% seen once. Trimming shortened V by 6 bases and J by 2 bases, and 17 bases separated the two germline ends. Germline V gene lookup returns CDR1 MNHEY and CDR2 SMNVEV (reference sequence). The CDR3 spans 17 residues. The gene calls are TRBV27 and TRBJ2-6, with a tentative D call TRBD2 (6 bases). The specimen sequenced was PBMCs. The origin of this receptor is a young woman in good health and CMV-seronegative. CDR3 sequence: CASRPRLGMAGANVLTF. In DNA, the CDR3 is TGTGCCAGCAGGCCGAGACTAGGTATGGCTGGGGCCAACGTCCTGACTTTC.